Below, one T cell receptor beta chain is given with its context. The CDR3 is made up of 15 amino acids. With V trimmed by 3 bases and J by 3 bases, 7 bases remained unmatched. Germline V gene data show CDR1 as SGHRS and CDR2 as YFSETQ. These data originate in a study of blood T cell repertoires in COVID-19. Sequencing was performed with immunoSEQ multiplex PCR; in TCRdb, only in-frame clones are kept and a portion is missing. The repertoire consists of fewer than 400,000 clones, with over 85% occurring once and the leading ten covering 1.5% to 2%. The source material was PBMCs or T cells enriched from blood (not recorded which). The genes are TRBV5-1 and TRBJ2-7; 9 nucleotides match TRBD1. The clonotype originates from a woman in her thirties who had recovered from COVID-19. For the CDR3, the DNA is TGCGCCAGCAGCTACGCCGGGACAGGGAGCTACGAGCAGTACTTC. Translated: CASSYAGTGSYEQYF.